This T cell receptor beta chain is drawn from a study of blood T cell repertoires in COVID-19. Study-level background: Donors in the United States, Italy and Spain gave samples during acute or convalescent COVID-19. Sources were T cells, B-cell-depleted T cells, or PBMCs; the material itself was cDNA or gDNA.

The CDR3 is 11 residues long. Trimming took off 6 bases at V and 2 bases at J, with 7 bases between the two ends. Germline assignment: CDR1 SQVTM and CDR2 ANQGSEA. Sequencing was performed with immunoSEQ multiplex PCR; in TCRdb, only in-frame clones are kept and a portion is missing. The profile shows roughly 290,000 clones, about 90% of them singletons. The rearrangement links TRBV29-1 to TRBJ1-2, with D possibly matching TRBD1 (6 bases). Sequences were obtained from peripheral blood. The clonotype comes from a young woman who had recovered from COVID-19. The DNA for the CDR3 is TGCAGCGTAGGACAGAACTATGGCTACACCTTC. Amino acid sequence: CSVGQNYGYTF.